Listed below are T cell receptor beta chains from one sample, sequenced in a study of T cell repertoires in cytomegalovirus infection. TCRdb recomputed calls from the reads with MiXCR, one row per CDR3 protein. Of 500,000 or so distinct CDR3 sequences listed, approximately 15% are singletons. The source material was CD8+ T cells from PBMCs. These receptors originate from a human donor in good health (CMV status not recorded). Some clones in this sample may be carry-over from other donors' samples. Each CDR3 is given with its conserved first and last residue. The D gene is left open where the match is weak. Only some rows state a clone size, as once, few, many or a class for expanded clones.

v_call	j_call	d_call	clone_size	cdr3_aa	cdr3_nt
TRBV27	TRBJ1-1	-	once	CASSSRAGANTEAFF	TGTGCCAGCAGTTCCCGAGCGGGGGCGAACACTGAAGCTTTCTTT
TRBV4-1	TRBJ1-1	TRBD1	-	CASSQVGTGSEEAFF	TGCGCCAGCAGCCAAGTGGGGACAGGGTCGGAAGAAGCTTTCTTT
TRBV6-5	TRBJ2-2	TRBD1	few	CASSSPGRDRGDGELFF	TGTGCCAGCAGCTCCCCGGGTAGGGACAGGGGCGACGGGGAGCTGTTTTTT
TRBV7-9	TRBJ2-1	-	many	CASSRFREQVNEQFF	TGTGCCAGCAGCCGTTTCAGGGAACAGGTTAATGAGCAGTTCTTC
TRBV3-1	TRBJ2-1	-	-	CASSLRSPGGGDEQFF	TGTGCCAGCAGCCTCAGGTCCCCGGGGGGCGGGGATGAGCAGTTCTTC
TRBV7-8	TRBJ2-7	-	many	CASSSSAGATGRSYEQYF	TGTGCCAGCAGCTCCTCCGCGGGAGCTACAGGGAGATCCTACGAGCAGTACTTC
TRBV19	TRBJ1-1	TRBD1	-	CASSTRDRANTEAFF	TGTGCCAGTAGTACCCGGGACAGGGCGAACACTGAAGCTTTCTTT
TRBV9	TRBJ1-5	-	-	CASSVGGGFNQPQHF	TGTGCCAGCAGCGTAGGCGGGGGGTTCAATCAGCCCCAGCATTTT
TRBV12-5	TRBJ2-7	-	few	CASGWDTYEQYF	TGTGCTAGTGGTTGGGATACCTACGAGCAGTACTTC
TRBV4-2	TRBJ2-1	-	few	CASSLYGLYNEQFF	TGTGCCAGCAGCCTCTACGGACTCTACAATGAGCAGTTCTTC
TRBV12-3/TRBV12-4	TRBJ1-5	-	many	CASSPGDTSNQPQHF	TGTGCCAGCAGTCCGGGGGATACTAGCAATCAGCCCCAGCATTTT
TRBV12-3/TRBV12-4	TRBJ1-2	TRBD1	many	CASSLTGGHNYGYTF	TGTGCCAGCAGTTTAACAGGGGGCCATAACTATGGCTACACCTTC
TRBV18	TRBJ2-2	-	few	CASSPRGSFNTGELFF	TGTGCCAGCTCACCAAGGGGTTCCTTCAACACCGGGGAGCTGTTTTTT
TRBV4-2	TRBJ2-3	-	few	CASSQDLGPLRPTDTQYF	TGTGCCAGCAGCCAAGACCTCGGACCTCTACGCCCGACAGATACGCAGTATTTT
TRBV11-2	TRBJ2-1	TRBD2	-	CASSSAGTSNNEQFF	TGTGCCAGCAGCTCGGCCGGGACTAGCAACAATGAGCAGTTCTTC
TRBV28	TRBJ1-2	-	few	CASSRVRGDGYTF	TGTGCCAGCAGTAGGGTACGTGGCGATGGCTACACCTTC
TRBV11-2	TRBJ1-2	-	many	CASSSLSDRANYGYTF	TGTGCCAGCAGCTCCTTATCTGACAGAGCTAACTATGGCTACACCTTC
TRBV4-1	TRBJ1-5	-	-	CASSQWAAGQIPQGNQPQHF	TGCGCCAGCAGCCAATGGGCGGCCGGACAGATCCCTCAAGGCAATCAGCCCCAGCATTTT
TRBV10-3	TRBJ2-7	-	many	CAISGQTYEQYF	TGTGCCATCAGCGGACAGACCTACGAGCAGTACTTC
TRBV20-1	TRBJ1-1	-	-	CSARELAENTEAFF	TGCAGTGCTAGAGAGCTGGCGGAGAACACTGAAGCTTTCTTT
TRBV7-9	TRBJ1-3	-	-	CASSLDRGNTIYF	TGTGCCAGCAGTCTTGACAGGGGAAACACCATATATTTT
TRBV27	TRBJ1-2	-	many	CASSLGLGYGYTF	TGTGCCAGCAGTTTAGGGCTAGGCTATGGCTACACCTTC
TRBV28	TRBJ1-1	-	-	CASSQGGGDALF	TGTGCCAGCAGTCAGGGCGGGGGGGATGCTTTATTT
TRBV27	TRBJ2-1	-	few	CASSLSLVHEQFF	TGTGCCAGCAGTTTATCGTTGGTCCATGAGCAGTTCTTC
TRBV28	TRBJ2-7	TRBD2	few	CASSEAGVGEQYF	TGTGCCAGCAGTGAAGCGGGAGTGGGGGAGCAGTACTTC
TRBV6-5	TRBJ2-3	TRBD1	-	CASSYSGTGLLEFGIDTQYF	TGTGCCAGCAGTTACTCGGGGACAGGGCTATTGGAATTCGGGATAGATACGCAGTATTTT
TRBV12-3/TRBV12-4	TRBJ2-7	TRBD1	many	CASSSRGRGYEQYF	TGTGCCAGCAGTAGCAGGGGGCGCGGCTACGAGCAGTACTTC
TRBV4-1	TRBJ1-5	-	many	CASSPEQGMSNQPQHF	TGCGCCAGCAGCCCTGAACAGGGTATGAGCAATCAGCCCCAGCATTTT
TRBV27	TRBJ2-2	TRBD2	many	CASSFAGATNTGELFF	TGTGCCAGCAGTTTCGCGGGAGCGACGAACACCGGGGAGCTGTTTTTT
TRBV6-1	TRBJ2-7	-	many	CASSELVRSVSYEQYF	TGTGCCAGCAGTGAATTGGTACGGTCGGTGAGCTACGAGCAGTACTTC
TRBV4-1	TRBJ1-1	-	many	CASSQDRGYTEAFF	TGCGCCAGCAGCCAAGACAGGGGATACACTGAAGCTTTCTTT
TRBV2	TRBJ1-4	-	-	CASRDESNEKLFF	TGTGCCAGCAGGGACGAATCTAATGAAAAACTGTTTTTT
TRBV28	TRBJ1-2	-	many	CASSSQTTQGLSFGYTF	TGTGCCAGCAGTTCACAAACGACACAGGGACTATCATTTGGCTACACCTTC
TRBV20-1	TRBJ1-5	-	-	CSARDDGPGSNQPQHF	TGCAGTGCTAGAGATGATGGGCCAGGGAGCAATCAGCCCCAGCATTTT
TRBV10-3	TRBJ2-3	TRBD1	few	CAIREPRDRVTDTQYF	TGTGCCATCAGAGAGCCCCGGGACAGGGTAACGGATACGCAGTATTTT
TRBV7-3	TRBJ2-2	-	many	CASSLRGVNTGELFF	TGTGCCAGCAGCCTAAGGGGAGTGAACACCGGGGAGCTGTTTTTT
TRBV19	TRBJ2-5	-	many	CASSTDSIQETQYF	TGTGCCAGTAGTACCGACAGTATACAAGAGACCCAGTACTTC
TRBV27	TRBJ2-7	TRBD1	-	CASSTGDARYEQYF	TGTGCCAGCAGTACAGGGGACGCGCGCTACGAGCAGTACTTC
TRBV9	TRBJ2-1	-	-	CASSVGSSEEYEQFF	TGTGCCAGCAGCGTAGGTAGCAGCGAAGAATATGAGCAGTTCTTC
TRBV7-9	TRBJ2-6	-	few	CAPIGQNSNVLTF	TGTGCCCCTATAGGTCAGAACTCCAACGTCCTGACTTTC
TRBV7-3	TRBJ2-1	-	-	CASSARPGSGDEQFF	TGTGCCAGCAGCGCGCGCCCGGGTTCGGGGGATGAGCAGTTCTTC
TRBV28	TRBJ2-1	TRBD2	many	CASSPLGLAGEKSSYNEQFF	TGTGCCAGCAGTCCCTTGGGACTAGCGGGAGAGAAGAGCTCCTACAATGAGCAGTTCTTC
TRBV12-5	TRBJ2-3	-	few	CASGLVRVFGTDTQYF	TGTGCTAGTGGTTTGGTACGGGTATTCGGCACAGATACGCAGTATTTT
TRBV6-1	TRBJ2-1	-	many	CASSSRNYNEQFF	TGTGCCAGCTCAAGCAGAAACTACAATGAGCAGTTCTTC
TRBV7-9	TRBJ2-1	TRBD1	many	CASSSRDRGYEQFF	TGTGCCAGCAGCTCCCGGGACAGGGGGTATGAGCAGTTCTTC
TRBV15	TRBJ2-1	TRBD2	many	CATSRGLAGWNEQFF	TGTGCCACCAGCAGGGGACTAGCGGGATGGAATGAGCAGTTCTTC
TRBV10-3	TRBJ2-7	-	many	CAISEPHEEGADPYEQYF	TGTGCCATCAGTGAGCCACATGAGGAGGGGGCGGATCCCTACGAGCAGTACTTC
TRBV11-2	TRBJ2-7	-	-	CASSLDPTEQYF	TGTGCCAGCAGCTTAGATCCTACCGAGCAGTACTTC
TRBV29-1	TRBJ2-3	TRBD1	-	CSVEDSRGLADTQYF	TGCAGCGTTGAGGATTCCAGGGGGCTGGCAGATACGCAGTATTTT
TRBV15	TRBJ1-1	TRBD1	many	CATSRDRASEAFF	TGTGCCACCAGCAGGGACAGGGCGAGTGAAGCTTTCTTT
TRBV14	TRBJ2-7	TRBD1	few	CASSLAWDRADEQYF	TGTGCCAGCAGCTTGGCCTGGGACAGGGCTGACGAGCAGTACTTC
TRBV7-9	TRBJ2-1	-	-	CASFPDRNEQFF	TGTGCCAGCTTTCCGGACCGCAATGAGCAGTTCTTC
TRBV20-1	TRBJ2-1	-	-	CSGLPTGLSNEQFF	TGCAGTGGTCTCCCCACAGGGTTATCGAATGAGCAGTTCTTC